The rows below give T cell receptor beta chains drawn from one sample of a study of shared clonotypes between healthy human individuals. Data came from immunoSEQ multiplex PCR; TCRdb stores just in-frame clones and leaves some out. The sample consists of 2 million to 2.5 million clones, roughly 90% of them appearing once. Sequenced input: naive CD4+ T cells from PBMCs. These receptors all stem from a man aged 18 to 30 in good health. Some clones in this sample may be carry-over from other donors' samples. CDR3s include the opening cysteine and the closing phenylalanine or tryptophan. The D gene is left open where the match is weak. Part of the rows lack a size; the others show once, few, many or a class for expanded clones.

J: TRBJ1-1
size: .
length: 14
V: TRBV2
D: TRBD1
DNA: TGTGCCAGCAGCCGACAGGGTAAAGACACTGAAGCTTTCTTT
CDR3: CASSRQGKDTEAFF

J: TRBJ2-7
size: .
length: 13
V: TRBV5-1
D: .
DNA: TGCGCCAGCAGCCCGTCGGGGGCTCGCGAGCAGTACTTC
CDR3: CASSPSGAREQYF

J: TRBJ2-5
size: .
length: 15
V: TRBV7-2
D: .
DNA: TGTGCCAGCACCAAAAGGGGGCCCGGGGGAGAGACCCAGTACTTC
CDR3: CASTKRGPGGETQYF

J: TRBJ2-1
size: .
length: 15
V: TRBV18
D: TRBD2
DNA: TGTGCCAGCTCACCATCGGGGGGTTCGTACAATGAGCAGTTCTTC
CDR3: CASSPSGGSYNEQFF

J: TRBJ2-1
size: once
length: 18
V: TRBV30
D: TRBD2
DNA: TGTGCCTGGAGTGTGTGGACTAGCGGGAGTGGCTCCTACAATGAGCAGTTCTTC
CDR3: CAWSVWTSGSGSYNEQFF

J: TRBJ1-1
size: .
length: 15
V: TRBV5-4
D: TRBD1
DNA: TGTGCCAGCAGCGGCTTGACCATACAGGGGACTGAAGCTTTCTTT
CDR3: CASSGLTIQGTEAFF

J: TRBJ2-4
size: .
length: 12
V: TRBV5-5
D: .
DNA: TGTGCCAGCAGCTTGGAAATAAACATTCAGTACTTC
CDR3: CASSLEINIQYF

J: TRBJ1-2
size: .
length: 15
V: TRBV4-3
D: TRBD1
DNA: TGCGCCAGCAGCCAAGATCTGGGACAGGGGATAGGCTACACCTTC
CDR3: CASSQDLGQGIGYTF

J: TRBJ2-1
size: .
length: 15
V: TRBV28
D: TRBD2
DNA: TGTGCCAGCAGCGTTCCGACTAGCGGATACAATGAGCAGTTCTTC
CDR3: CASSVPTSGYNEQFF

J: TRBJ2-3
size: .
length: 17
V: TRBV5-4
D: TRBD1
DNA: TGTGCCAGCAGCTCGGGACAGGGGCGCTCTAGCACAGATACGCAGTATTTT
CDR3: CASSSGQGRSSTDTQYF

J: TRBJ2-7
size: .
length: 14
V: TRBV18
D: TRBD2
DNA: TGTGCCAGCTCACGTACGGCGGGAGCCTACGAGCAGTACTTC
CDR3: CASSRTAGAYEQYF

J: TRBJ1-3
size: .
length: 14
V: TRBV15
D: .
DNA: TGTGCCACCAGCAGGGGGGGGCTCGGAAACACCATATATTTT
CDR3: CATSRGGLGNTIYF

J: TRBJ2-7
size: .
length: 14
V: TRBV5-1
D: TRBD1
DNA: TGCGCCAGCAGCTCCGGGACAGGGTTGTTCGAGCAGTACTTC
CDR3: CASSSGTGLFEQYF

J: TRBJ1-5
size: .
length: 10
V: TRBV5-8
D: .
DNA: TGTGCCACCGGGGGGCCGGCCCAGCATTTT
CDR3: CATGGPAQHF

J: TRBJ2-1
size: .
length: 12
V: TRBV5-6
D: .
DNA: TGTGCCAGCAGCGCGGGGCTAAATGAGCAGTTCTTC
CDR3: CASSAGLNEQFF

J: TRBJ1-2
size: .
length: 14
V: TRBV6-6
D: .
DNA: TGTGCCAGCAGCCTATTAGACAGACTCTATGGCTACACCTTC
CDR3: CASSLLDRLYGYTF

J: TRBJ2-2
size: .
length: 15
V: TRBV5-4
D: .
DNA: TGTGCCAGCAGCTTGCAACTAGGAGGCACCGGGGAGCTGTTTTTT
CDR3: CASSLQLGGTGELFF